This T cell receptor beta chain was documented in a study of regulatory and conventional T cells in RAG deficiency. Conventional CD4+ T cells were sorted from blood as CD25-low CD127-high cells. The repertoire was sequenced with immunoSEQ multiplex PCR; TCRdb's copy has only in-frame clones and lacks some. The table lists roughly 30,000 clones, around 96% of them singletons, with about 0.4% in the top ten. The same data also contributed to another study, on regulatory T cells. That source adds: Primers: 52 TRBV forward and 13 TRBJ reverse.

The sequenced material came from CD25- CD4+ T cells sorted from blood. This TCR derives from a human donor in good health.

CDR3 sequence reads: CASSYGLLSNQPQHF. The CDR3 coding sequence is TGTGCCAGCAGCTATGGGCTCCTTAGCAATCAGCCCCAGCATTTT. This chain uses TRBV6-1 with TRBJ1-5; D gene ambiguous. The germline V and J ends were trimmed by 6 bases and 0 bases, with 12 bases remaining between them. Germline V gene lookup returns CDR1 MNHNS and CDR2 SASEGT. This CDR3 contains 15 residues.